These 30 T cell receptor beta chains originate from one sample sequenced in a study of patients and donors after allogeneic stem cell transplantation. TCRdb re-derived calls from the RT-PCR reads in MiXCR, one entry per CDR3 protein. This table has some 87,000 distinct CDR3 sequences, about 48% appearing once. The specimen was blood, either unsorted or a sorted T cell fraction (not recorded which). The receptors were gathered from a human donor who was either an allogeneic HSCT recipient or a stem cell or donor lymphocyte infusion donor (not recorded which). It is not recorded whose cells these are; they may come from a transplant donor.

This clonotype showed up just once. The chain carries TRBV7-9 and TRBJ1-1; no reliable D call. The germline gives CDR1 SEHNR, CDR2 FQNEAQ (reference sequence). The CDR3 length is 12 residues. The V end was cut by 7 bases, the J end by 1 base, with 7 bases between. The CDR3 region has the DNA TGTGCCAGCACCAGTGGGAACACTGAAGCTTTCTTT. It yields the protein CASTSGNTEAFF.

This clonotype has more than one count but fewer than ten. The chain carries TRBV15 and TRBJ1-4, with TRBD1 identical over 7 bases. The CDR3 sequence is 15 residues long. J was trimmed by 6 bases and V by 0 bases; bases with no gene match: 4. The germline V gene encodes CDR1 LNHNV and CDR2 YYDKDF (reference sequence). The chain's CDR3 is CATSRDKGQYEKLFF. The CDR3 coding sequence is TGTGCCACCAGCAGAGATAAGGGACAGTATGAAAAACTGTTTTTT.

The chain uses TRBV12-3 or TRBV12-4 and TRBJ1-2, with unresolved D. This CDR3 region has 15 residues. Trimming removed 2 bases at V and 4 bases at J, with 14 bases between. The CDR3 here is CASSLRSYRPYGYTF. CDR3 coding DNA: TGTGCCAGCAGTTTAAGATCCTATCGGCCCTATGGCTACACCTTC.

The chain recombines TRBV6-2 or TRBV6-3 with TRBJ1-1, with 9 bases identical to TRBD1. Germline CDR1 is MNHEY and CDR2 is SVGEGT. The V segment lost 9 bases and the J segment 10 bases; nucleotides outside the gene matches: 6. The CDR3 is 11 residues long. CDR3 amino acids: CASRDRERAFF. DNA of the CDR3: TGTGCCAGTAGGGACAGGGAGCGAGCTTTCTTT.

The chain recombines TRBV28 with TRBJ1-1, with D tentatively TRBD1 (6 bases). The CDR3 covers 12 residues. The V end lost 6 bases, the J end lost 4 bases, and 9 bases lay between the germline ends. The germline V gene has CDR1 MDHEN and CDR2 SYDVKM. CDR3 in DNA: TGTGCCAGCAGACAGGGAGTCACTGAAGCTTTCTTT. The encoded protein is CASRQGVTEAFF.

The rearrangement joins TRBV29-1 to TRBJ2-1; D remains ambiguous. Deletions cut 4 bases from V and 2 bases from J, with 9 bases between. The CDR3 is made up of 13 amino acids. Germline assignment: CDR1 SQVTM and CDR2 ANQGSEA. The CDR3 here is CSVAGRTYNEQFF. In DNA form, the CDR3 reads TGCAGCGTTGCGGGCAGAACCTACAATGAGCAGTTCTTC.

The genes are TRBV4-1 and TRBJ2-5; D gene uncertain. CDR1 and CDR2 (germline): MGHRA, YSYEKL. The CDR3 sequence is 13 residues long. The V and J ends lost 0 bases and 4 bases respectively, with 6 bases between them. CDR3 bases: TGCGCCAGCAGCCAAGATCGGTTAGAGACCCAGTACTTC. Its protein product is CASSQDRLETQYF.

This clonotype was seen more than once but under ten times. The V call is TRBV3-1, the J call TRBJ1-1; TRBD1 might be the D (5 bases). Germline V CDR1 and CDR2: LGHDT, YNNKEL (reference sequence). The length of the CDR3 is 14 residues. Trimming removed 1 base at V and 1 base at J, with 7 bases between. DNA of the CDR3: TGTGCCAGCAGCCAAGCCGACAGGAACACTGAAGCTTTCTTT. It is translated as CASSQADRNTEAFF.

This clonotype was seen a few times. The chain has TRBV20-1 and TRBJ1-2; 8 bases line up with TRBD1. The trim removed 5 bases at V and 4 bases at J, leaving 9 bases unmatched. The V gene's germline CDR1 is DFQATT and CDR2 SNEGSKA (reference sequence). The CDR3 has 14 residues. The CDR3 reads CSAGGGRGLYGYTF. In DNA form, the CDR3 reads TGCAGTGCTGGGGGCGGCAGGGGGCTCTATGGCTACACCTTC.

The chain uses TRBV20-1 and TRBJ2-7; 11 nucleotides agree with TRBD2. The CDR3 is made up of 15 amino acids. The V segment lost 6 bases and the J segment 7 bases; nucleotides outside the gene matches: 14. The germline V gene encodes CDR1 DFQATT and CDR2 SNEGSKA (reference sequence). CDR3 region: CSALSKLAGVGEQYF. In DNA, the CDR3 is TGCAGTGCCTTATCTAAACTAGCGGGAGTGGGAGAGCAGTACTTC.

The V and J genes are TRBV7-9 and TRBJ1-2; no clear D gene. This CDR3 region has 13 residues. V was pared by 7 bases and J by 4 bases, with 13 bases between. Germline CDR1 and CDR2: SEHNR and FQNEAQ (reference sequence). The CDR3 coding sequence is TGTGCCAGCACCCCCCGGGAGCTCTATGGCTACACCTTC. This gives the protein CASTPRELYGYTF.

The chain combines TRBV12-3 or TRBV12-4 with TRBJ1-1; 7 nucleotides align to TRBD1. The CDR3 has 13 amino acids. V was pared by 7 bases and J by 5 bases, with 7 bases of the junction left unmatched. CDR3 DNA: TGTGCCAGCACCAGACAGGGAGTAACTGAAGCTTTCTTT. It yields the protein CASTRQGVTEAFF.

Concerning this clonotype itself: The germline gene is not matched at one end of the junction; a read error may be the cause. The chain links TRBV7-3 to TRBJ1-4; D is ambiguous. The germline CDR1 and CDR2 sequences are SGHTA and FQGTGA. The CDR3 extends over 13 amino acids. The CDR3 reads CAGSLNPDEKLFF. The CDR3 region has the DNA TGTGCCGGCAGCTTAAATCCGGATGAAAAACTGTTTTTT. The full variable domain, completed using reference TRBV7-3 and TRBJ1-4, is GAGVSQTPSNKVTEKGKYVELRCDPISGHTALYWYRQSLGQGPEFLIYFQGTGAADDSGLPNDRFFAVRPEGSVSTLKIQRTERGDSAVYLCAGSLNPDEKLFFGSGTQLSVL.

V gene TRBV6-2 or TRBV6-3 combines with J gene TRBJ1-2; TRBD1 is a possible D gene (5 bases). V lost 5 bases and J 0 bases, leaving 13 bases between the germline ends. Germline V lookup: CDR1 MNHEY, CDR2 SVGEGT. The length of the CDR3 is 15 residues. The CDR3 loop reads CASSEDTPANYGYTF. For the CDR3, the DNA is TGTGCCAGCAGTGAGGACACCCCAGCTAACTATGGCTACACCTTC.

This clonotype came up a few times. The V gene is TRBV2, the J gene TRBJ1-6; 7 bases map to TRBD1. The V segment lost 10 bases and the J segment 7 bases; nucleotides outside the gene matches: 10. Germline values: CDR1 SNHLY, CDR2 FYNNEI. This CDR3 has 14 amino acids. The chain's CDR3 is CATHTSGGNSPLHF. CDR3 DNA: TGTGCCACCCATACGTCAGGGGGAAATTCACCCCTCCACTTT.

This clonotype was seen more than once but under ten times. The V and J genes are TRBV15 and TRBJ1-5; TRBD1 is a possible D gene (5 bases). CDR1 is LNHNV and CDR2 is YYDKDF in the germline V gene (reference sequence). The CDR3 spans 15 residues. Trimming shortened V by 0 bases and J by 9 bases, and 15 bases separated the two germline ends. Here the CDR3 DNA reads TGTGCCACCAGCAGAGATCGGGTCGGAAGGGGGCCCCAGCATTTT. Its translation is CATSRDRVGRGPQHF. Based on the CDR3 plus reference TRBV15 and TRBJ1-5, the full variable domain is DAMVIQNPRYQVTQFGKPVTLSCSQTLNHNVMYWYQQKSSQAPKLLFHYYDKDFNNEADTPDNFQSRRPNTSFCFLDIRSPGLGDTAMYLCATSRDRVGRGPQHFGDGTRLSIL.

This clonotype appeared a few times. V is TRBV10-1 and J is TRBJ1-2, with no clear D. Trimming cost V 7 bases and J 3 bases, with 15 bases left between them. Looked up from germline, CDR1 is WNHNN and CDR2 is SYGVQD (reference sequence). CDR3 length equals 14 residues. CDR3 coding DNA: TGCGCCAGCACGGGAGGAGCTCGCGACTATGGCTACACCTTC. Protein: CASTGGARDYGYTF.

This rearrangement joins TRBV5-1 to TRBJ1-1; D may be TRBD1 (6 bases). V gave up 4 bases and J gave up 1 base, with 14 bases separating them. This CDR3 has 15 amino acids. Germline V lookup: CDR1 SGHRS, CDR2 YFSETQ. CDR3 residues: CASSPTGGRNTEAFF. CDR3 bases: TGCGCCAGCAGCCCAACGGGGGGCAGGAACACTGAAGCTTTCTTT.

Here the CDR3 DNA reads TGTGCCAGCAGCCAAGAAAGAGGTCTAGCGGGAGGAACCGGGGAGCTGTTTTTT. Translating it yields CASSQERGLAGGTGELFF. The J gene is TRBJ2-2, the V gene TRBV14; 11 bases are a match to TRBD2. The CDR3 has 18 amino acids. Germline-derived CDR1 and CDR2 are SGHDN and FVKESK. J lost 5 bases, V lost 0 bases, and 8 bases had no gene match.

This sequence joins TRBV12-3 or TRBV12-4 and TRBJ1-2, with D possibly TRBD1 on 5 matching bases. CDR3 size: 14 residues. Trimming removed 3 bases from V and 4 bases from J, with 12 bases in between. The CDR3 loop reads CASSFSGSGYGYTF. The DNA of the CDR3 is TGTGCCAGCAGTTTTTCAGGGTCCGGCTATGGCTACACCTTC.

The rearrangement uses TRBV12-3 or TRBV12-4 and TRBJ1-1; TRBD1 is a possible D gene (6 bases). The ends were cut back, 3 bases at V and 4 bases at J, with 12 bases in the middle. CDR3 size: 14 residues. CDR3 in amino acids: CASSFYGRGTEAFF. In nucleotides, the CDR3 is TGTGCCAGCAGTTTTTATGGCAGGGGCACTGAAGCTTTCTTT.

This clonotype was seen only a few times. V gene TRBV5-1 combines with J gene TRBJ1-1; a weak D match, TRBD1 (6 bases). This CDR3 comprises 13 residues. V was pared by 1 base and J by 4 bases, with 8 bases between. CDR1 and CDR2 (germline): SGHRS, YFSETQ. CDR3 sequence: CASSLRGLTEAFF. The CDR3 nucleotides are TGCGCCAGCAGCTTGCGGGGGCTCACTGAAGCTTTCTTT.

The chain links TRBV7-2 to TRBJ2-1; 10 bases are a match to TRBD2. CDR1 is SGHTA and CDR2 is FQGNSA in the germline V gene. The CDR3 length is 19 residues. Unmatched junction bases numbered 15, after V lost 0 bases and J lost 7 bases. The CDR3 loop is CASSLALAASGSDGNEQFF. DNA for the CDR3: TGTGCCAGCAGCTTAGCGCTCGCGGCTAGCGGGAGTGACGGTAATGAGCAGTTCTTC.

In this sample, this clonotype turned up a few times. The V and J genes are TRBV15 and TRBJ1-1; D remains unclear. The germline V gene has CDR1 LNHNV and CDR2 YYDKDF (reference sequence). CDR3 length: 13 residues. V lost 2 bases and J 1 base, leaving 5 bases between the germline ends. The CDR3 loop reads CATSRQENTEAFF. The CDR3 coding sequence is TGTGCCACCAGCAGACAGGAGAACACTGAAGCTTTCTTT.

Written as DNA, the CDR3 is TGCAGCGTTGCGGGTAGCCTAGGGTTCGAGCAGTACTTC. Its protein is CSVAGSLGFEQYF. V and J are TRBV29-1 and TRBJ2-7, with D hard to call. V lost 4 bases and J 6 bases, leaving 16 bases between the germline ends. The CDR3 is 13 amino acids. Germline values: CDR1 SQVTM, CDR2 ANQGSEA.

This clonotype was seen a few times. This rearrangement joins TRBV9 to TRBJ1-3; 9 nucleotides line up with TRBD1. After removal of 4 bases from V and 0 bases from J, the junction contained 2 bases not matched to a gene. The CDR3 is 15 residues long. In germline, CDR1 is SGDLS, CDR2 YYNGEE. The CDR3 loop is CASSMTGGSGNTIYF. CDR3 nucleotides: TGTGCCAGCAGCATGACAGGGGGCTCTGGAAACACCATATATTTT.

V and J are TRBV6-2 or TRBV6-3 and TRBJ1-2; D not resolved. The germline gives CDR1 MNHEY, CDR2 SVGEGT. The germline V and J ends were trimmed by 2 bases and 6 bases, with 13 bases remaining between them. CDR3 length equals 14 residues. CDR3 sequence reads: CASSYGFRVNGYTF. CDR3 DNA: TGTGCCAGCAGTTACGGATTCCGGGTAAATGGCTACACCTTC.

This clonotype showed up just a few times. V is TRBV6-2 or TRBV6-3 and J is TRBJ1-2; D is unclear. Trimming shortened V by 4 bases and J by 8 bases, and 8 bases separated the two germline ends. The length of the CDR3 is 11 residues. Germline CDR1 MNHEY, CDR2 SVGEGT. CDR3 nucleotides: TGTGCCAGCAGTTTAGGAGAAGGCTACACCTTC. Translation gives CASSLGEGYTF.

The rearrangement links TRBV20-1 to TRBJ1-4; 9 bases match TRBD1. This CDR3 comprises 13 residues. Germline assignment: CDR1 DFQATT and CDR2 SNEGSKA (reference sequence). The V segment lost 3 bases and the J segment 8 bases; nucleotides outside the gene matches: 4. CDR3 coding DNA: TGCAGTGCTAGCGACAGGGGGTACGAAAAACTGTTTTTT. It codes for CSASDRGYEKLFF.

This chain uses TRBV12-5 with TRBJ1-2, with TRBD1 matching over 9 bases. The germline gives CDR1 LGHNT, CDR2 FRNRAP. V shed 6 bases and J 5 bases; nucleotides not matched to a gene: 1. This CDR3 region has 12 residues. The CDR3 DNA reads TGTGCTAGTGGGGGACAGGGATATGGCTACACCTTC. It specifies CASGGQGYGYTF. Filled out from reference TRBV12-5 and TRBJ1-2, the complete variable domain reads DARVTQTPRHKVTEMGQEVTMRCQPILGHNTVFWYRQTMMQGLELLAYFRNRAPLDDSGMPKDRFSAEMPDATLATLKIQPSEPRDSAVYFCASGGQGYGYTFGSGTRLTVV.